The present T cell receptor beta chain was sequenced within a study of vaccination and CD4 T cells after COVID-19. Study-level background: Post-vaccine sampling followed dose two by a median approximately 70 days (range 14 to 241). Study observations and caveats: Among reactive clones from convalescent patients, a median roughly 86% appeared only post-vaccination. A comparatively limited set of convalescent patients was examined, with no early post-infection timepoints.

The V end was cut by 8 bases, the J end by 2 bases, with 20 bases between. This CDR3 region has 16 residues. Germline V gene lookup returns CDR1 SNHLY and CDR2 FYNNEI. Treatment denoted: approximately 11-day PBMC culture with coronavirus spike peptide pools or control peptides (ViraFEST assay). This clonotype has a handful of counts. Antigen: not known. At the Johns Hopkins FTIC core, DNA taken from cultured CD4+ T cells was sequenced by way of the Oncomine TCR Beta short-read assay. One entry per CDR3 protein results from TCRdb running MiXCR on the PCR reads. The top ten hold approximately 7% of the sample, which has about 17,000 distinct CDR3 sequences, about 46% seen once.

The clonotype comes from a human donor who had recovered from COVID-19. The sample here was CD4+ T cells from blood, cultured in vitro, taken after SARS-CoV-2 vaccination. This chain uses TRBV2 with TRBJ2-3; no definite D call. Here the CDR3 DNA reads TGTGCCAGCGAACAAGGGAAGTTTACCCCCACAGATACGCAGTATTTT. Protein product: CASEQGKFTPTDTQYF.